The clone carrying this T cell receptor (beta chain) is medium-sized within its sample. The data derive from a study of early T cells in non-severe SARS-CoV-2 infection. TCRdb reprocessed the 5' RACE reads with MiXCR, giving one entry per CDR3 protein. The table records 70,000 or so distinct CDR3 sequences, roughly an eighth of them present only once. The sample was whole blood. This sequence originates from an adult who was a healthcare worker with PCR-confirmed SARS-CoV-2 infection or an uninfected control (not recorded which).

Here the CDR3 reads CSAPSGGYNEQFF. Written as DNA, the CDR3 is TGCAGTGCTCCGAGCGGGGGCTACAATGAGCAGTTCTTC. The chain uses TRBV20-1 and TRBJ2-1; 8 bases are a match to TRBD2. CDR1 is DFQATT and CDR2 is SNEGSKA in the germline V gene (reference sequence). The CDR3 runs to 13 residues. J was trimmed by 3 bases and V by 5 bases; bases with no gene match: 3.